These 22 T cell receptor beta chains came from one sample sequenced in a study of OX40 agonist ivuxolimab in advanced cancers. Repertoires were generated with immunoSEQ multiplex PCR, while TCRdb's copy carries only in-frame clones and drops some. Among roughly 100,000 clones listed, about 79% were seen once. Here the sequenced sample was CD4+ or CD8+ T cells sorted from blood, taken in a trial of the OX40 agonist ivuxolimab. These receptors originate from an adult with an advanced solid tumor such as melanoma, head and neck, liver or kidney cancer.

The chain has TRBV7-9 and TRBJ2-5, with 8 bases fitting TRBD2. V lost 8 bases and J lost 4; bases outside the gene matches: 6. Germline-derived CDR1 and CDR2 are SEHNR and FQNEAQ (reference sequence). The CDR3 spans 13 residues. The CDR3 nucleotides read TGTGCCAGCGGACAAAGCGGGAGAGAGACCCAGTACTTC. Its translation: CASGQSGRETQYF.

The chain is built from TRBV7-2 and TRBJ1-3; TRBD1 is a possible D gene (5 bases). This CDR3 contains 17 residues. Looked up from germline, CDR1 is SGHTA and CDR2 is FQGNSA. V lost 5 bases and J lost 0, with 17 bases in between. CDR3 protein: CASSQGRGALSGNTIYF. Here the CDR3 DNA reads TGTGCCAGCAGCCAAGGACGCGGGGCCCTCTCTGGAAACACCATATATTTT.

There are a few counts of this clone. The chain has TRBV7-2 and TRBJ1-3; a weak D match, TRBD1 (5 bases). Germline CDR1 SGHTA, CDR2 FQGNSA. This CDR3 region has 13 residues. V was trimmed by 5 bases and J by 3 bases, leaving 8 bases between them. CDR3 loop: CASSRDLGNTIYF. For the CDR3, the DNA is TGTGCCAGCAGCCGGGACCTTGGAAACACCATATATTTT. The full variable domain, with the rest looked up from reference TRBV7-2 and TRBJ1-3, is GAGVSQSPSNKVTEKGKDVELRCDPISGHTALYWYRQSLGQGLEFLIYFQGNSAPDKSGLPSDRFSAERTGGSVSTLTIQRTQQEDSAVYLCASSRDLGNTIYFGEGSWLTVV.

The chain has TRBV6-1 and TRBJ2-7, with 7 bases lining up with TRBD2. The germline CDR1 and CDR2 sequences are MNHNS and SASEGT. This CDR3 region has 13 residues. The junction had 6 bases not matched to a gene; V was cut back by 6 bases and J by 4 bases. CDR3 DNA sequence: TGTGCCAGCAGGACGCCTAGCGGTTACGAGCAGTACTTC. Translating it yields CASRTPSGYEQYF.

V gene TRBV15 combines with J gene TRBJ1-6, with D tentatively TRBD1 (6 bases). The CDR3 loop spans 14 amino acids. V dropped 2 bases and J dropped 6 bases, with 8 bases sitting between them. Germline CDR1 is LNHNV and CDR2 is YYDKDF (reference sequence). In DNA, the CDR3 is TGTGCCACCAGCAGAACAGGGCTTAATTCACCCCTCCACTTT. It yields the protein CATSRTGLNSPLHF.

V is TRBV11-2 and J is TRBJ1-1; D is perhaps TRBD1 (6 bases). Trimming left V 1 base short and J 4 bases short, with 13 bases between. CDR3 length: 15 amino acids. Germline V gives CDR1 SGHAT, CDR2 FQNNGV. CDR3: CASSLVGQGFTEAFF. The CDR3 DNA follows: TGTGCCAGCAGCTTAGTAGGGCAGGGGTTCACTGAAGCTTTCTTT. Together with reference TRBV11-2 and TRBJ1-1, the CDR3 gives the full variable domain: EAGVAQSPRYKIIEKRQSVAFWCNPISGHATLYWYQQILGQGPKLLIQFQNNGVVDDSQLPKDRFSAERLKGVDSTLKIQPAKLEDSAVYLCASSLVGQGFTEAFFGQGTRLTVV.

Notes on this clone: The junction does not match germline at one end; this may be a read error. V and J are TRBV19 and TRBJ2-5; perhaps TRBD1 as D (5 bases). Germline V lookup: CDR1 LNHDA, CDR2 SQIVND (reference sequence). The CDR3 has 14 residues. This chain's CDR3 is CASRSTGGEEAQYF. For the CDR3, the DNA is TGTGCCAGTAGATCTACAGGTGGCGAAGAGGCCCAGTACTTC. The full variable domain, in which reference TRBV19 and TRBJ2-5 provide the parts outside the CDR3, is DGGITQSPKYLFRKEGQNVTLSCEQNLNHDAMYWYRQDPGQGLRLIYYSQIVNDFQKGDIAEGYSVSREKKESFPLTVTSAQKNPTAFYLCASRSTGGEEAQYFGPGTRLLVL.

This clone has just a few counts. The J gene is TRBJ1-1, the V gene TRBV19; TRBD1 aligns across 8 bases. The CDR3 is 14 residues long. The germline V gene has CDR1 LNHDA and CDR2 SQIVND (reference sequence). V was pared by 5 bases and J by 4 bases, with 6 bases of the junction left unmatched. CDR3 DNA: TGTGCCAGTAGTCCACAGGGGGATGCCACTGAAGCTTTCTTT. This codes for CASSPQGDATEAFF.

The rearrangement links TRBV27 to TRBJ2-4; D is perhaps TRBD2 (5 bases). This CDR3 has 14 residues. The V end lost 3 bases, the J end lost 6 bases, and 12 bases lay between the germline ends. The germline gives CDR1 MNHEY, CDR2 SMNVEV (reference sequence). This CDR3 is CASSFSGRGNIQYF. The CDR3 DNA sequence: TGTGCCAGCAGTTTTTCAGGACGGGGAAACATTCAGTACTTC.

This clone was counted between two and nine times. The chain is built from TRBV6-5 and TRBJ1-6; TRBD1 matches 9 bases. Trimming at V came to 4 bases and at J to 9 bases, leaving 7 bases not matched to a gene. CDR1 MNHEY and CDR2 SVGAGI come from the germline V gene. CDR3 length: 15 residues. This CDR3 is CASSSDRGKGSPLHF. Written as DNA, the CDR3 is TGTGCCAGCAGTTCCGACAGGGGGAAGGGTTCACCCCTCCACTTT.

This rearrangement joins TRBV7-2 to TRBJ1-6; D unresolved. The V end was cut by 2 bases, the J end by 10 bases, with 6 bases between. The CDR3 consists of 12 residues. The germline CDR1 and CDR2 sequences are SGHTA and FQGNSA. Here the CDR3 DNA reads TGTGCCAGCAGCTTATCAGCCTCACCCCTCCACTTT. Protein product: CASSLSASPLHF.

The V and J genes are TRBV5-4 and TRBJ2-2; TRBD2 agrees at 7 bases. The CDR3 runs to 15 residues. The junction had 4 bases not matched to a gene; V was cut back by 3 bases and J by 2 bases. Per the germline V gene, CDR1 is SGHNT and CDR2 is YYREEE (reference sequence). As DNA, the CDR3 is TGTGCCAGCAGCTCCGGACTAGTTAACACCGGGGAGCTGTTTTTT. This encodes CASSSGLVNTGELFF.

The V call is TRBV9, the J call TRBJ2-2, with 8 bases fitting TRBD2. CDR3 length: 18 amino acids. Germline V gene sequence: CDR1 SGDLS, CDR2 YYNGEE. With 4 bases clipped from V and 4 bases from J, the junction kept 15 bases outside the gene matches. This CDR3 reads CASSSTSPRAGVTGELFF. The DNA for the CDR3 is TGTGCCAGCAGCTCTACCTCGCCCAGAGCGGGGGTCACCGGGGAGCTGTTTTTT. The full variable domain, rest sourced from reference TRBV9 and TRBJ2-2, is DSGVTQTPKHLITATGQRVTLRCSPRSGDLSVYWYQQSLDQGLQFLIQYYNGEERAKGNILERFSAQQFPDLHSELNLSSLELGDSALYFCASSSTSPRAGVTGELFFGEGSRLTVL.

The chain employs TRBV6-4 and TRBJ1-1; D is uncertain. The length of the CDR3 is 14 residues. Germline V gives CDR1 MRHNA, CDR2 SNTAGT. Trimming removed 2 bases at V and 0 bases at J, with 7 bases between. The CDR3 here is CASSDAQLNTEAFF. CDR3 DNA sequence: TGTGCCAGCAGTGACGCACAGCTGAACACTGAAGCTTTCTTT.

This clone has only a few counts. The chain uses TRBV21-1 and TRBJ2-2; TRBD1, the table's D call, was not compared with the DNA. TRBV21-1 is a pseudogene. The CDR3 sequence is 15 residues long. CDR3 protein: CASSTGALNTGELFF. The CDR3 DNA sequence: TGTGCCAGCAGCACTGGGGCTCTAAACACCGGGGAGCTGTTTTTT.

This chain uses TRBV18 with TRBJ2-7; D perhaps matches TRBD2 (6 bases). The V gene lost 3 bases and the J gene lost 5 bases, with 23 bases spanning the gap. CDR1 and CDR2 (germline): KGHSH, LQKENI. CDR3 length: 17 amino acids. CDR3 sequence reads: CASSPQRRHRDFNEQYF. The DNA of the CDR3 is TGTGCCAGCTCACCCCAACGCCGTCACCGGGACTTCAACGAGCAGTACTTC.

The chain combines TRBV21-1 with TRBJ1-1. TRBV21-1 is a listed pseudogene. The CDR3 runs to 15 residues. The CDR3 region has the DNA TGTGCCAGCAGCAAACCCGGGGGCGGGGGCACTGAAGCTTTCTTT. Its translation: CASSKPGGGGTEAFF.

CDR3 loop: CASRLANTEAFF. In DNA form, the CDR3 reads TGTGCCAGCCGGCTGGCCAACACTGAAGCTTTCTTT. The chain links TRBV6-6 to TRBJ1-1; no reliable D call. V was pared by 8 bases and J by 2 bases, with 9 bases between. CDR3 length: 12 amino acids. Germline CDR1 reads MNHNY; CDR2 reads SVGAGI (reference sequence).

The table lists this clone with a few counts. The rearrangement links TRBV18 to TRBJ1-5; TRBD1 is a possible D gene (5 bases). The V end was cut by 8 bases, the J end by 0 bases, with 11 bases between. CDR1 is KGHSH and CDR2 is LQKENI in the germline V gene. The CDR3 totals 14 residues. In DNA form, the CDR3 reads TGTGCCAGCGCCGGACAAAGTAGCAATCAGCCCCAGCATTTT. Translating gives CASAGQSSNQPQHF. Variable domain in full (rest from reference TRBV18 and TRBJ1-5): NAGVMQNPRHLVRRRGQEARLRCSPMKGHSHVYWYRQLPEEGLKFMVYLQKENIIDESGMPKERFSAEFPKEGPSILRIQQVVRGDSAAYFCASAGQSSNQPQHFGDGTRLSIL.

The chain uses TRBV5-4 and TRBJ1-2; TRBD1 aligns across 11 bases. The V gene end was trimmed by 4 bases and the J gene end by 2 bases; junction bases not matched to a gene: 10. Looked up from germline, CDR1 is SGHNT and CDR2 is YYREEE (reference sequence). The CDR3 sequence is 17 residues long. CDR3 nucleotide sequence: TGTGCCAGCAGCGTAGGCGGGACAGGGGGATTAAACTATGGCTACACCTTC. Its protein product is CASSVGGTGGLNYGYTF.

The chain couples TRBV6-1 to TRBJ2-7; D is undetermined. CDR1 MNHNS and CDR2 SASEGT come from the germline V gene. This CDR3 spans 14 amino acids. V gave up 0 bases and J gave up 2 bases, with 8 bases separating them. Here the CDR3 reads CASSEARRPYEQYF. The CDR3 nucleotides read TGTGCCAGCAGTGAAGCGCGGAGACCCTACGAGCAGTACTTC.

The chain recombines TRBV6-5 with TRBJ1-1; no firm D call. The V and J ends lost 5 bases and 5 bases respectively, with 15 bases between them. This CDR3 is 14 amino acids long. Germline V lookup: CDR1 MNHEY, CDR2 SVGAGI. CDR3 in DNA: TGTGCCAGCAGTAACGACGGAGCGGGGACTGAAGCTTTCTTT. Its protein is CASSNDGAGTEAFF.